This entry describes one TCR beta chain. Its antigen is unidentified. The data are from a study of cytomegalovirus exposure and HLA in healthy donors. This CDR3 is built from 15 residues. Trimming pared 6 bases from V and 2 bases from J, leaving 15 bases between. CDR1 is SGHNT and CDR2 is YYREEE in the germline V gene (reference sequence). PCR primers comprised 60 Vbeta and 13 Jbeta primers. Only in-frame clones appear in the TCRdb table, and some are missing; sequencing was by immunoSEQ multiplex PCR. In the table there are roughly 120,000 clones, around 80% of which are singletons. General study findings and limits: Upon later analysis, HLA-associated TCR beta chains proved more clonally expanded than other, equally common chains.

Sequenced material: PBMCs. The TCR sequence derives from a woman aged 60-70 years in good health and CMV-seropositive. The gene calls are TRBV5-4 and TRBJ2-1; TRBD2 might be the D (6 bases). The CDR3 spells CASTPWRDPYNEQFF. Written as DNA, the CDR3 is TGTGCCAGCACCCCCTGGCGGGACCCCTACAATGAGCAGTTCTTC.